This entry describes one TCR beta chain. This sample was included in a study of T-cell reconstitution after alpha-beta-depleted transplantation in children. Unique molecular identifiers were used in preparing the TCRbeta library. A single record per CDR3 protein comes from TCRdb applying MiXCR to the PCR reads. Of 500,000 to 600,000 distinct CDR3 sequences detected, about 16% appear once; the ten largest clones hold approximately 3%. Specimen: PBMCs from the stem cell graft donor, collected from the stem cell graft. This TCR derives from a human donor who donated a stem cell graft to a child with acute lymphoblastic leukemia.

CDR3 protein: CASRPYTVYNEQFF. The CDR3 nucleotides read TGTGCCAGCAGACCGTATACGGTTTACAATGAGCAGTTCTTC. The gene calls are TRBV5-6 and TRBJ2-1, with D hard to call. Looked up from germline, CDR1 is SGHDT and CDR2 is YYEEEE. The ends were cut back, 5 bases at V and 4 bases at J, with 13 bases in the middle. This CDR3 spans 14 amino acids.